A selection of T cell receptor beta chains follows, all from one sample in a study of blood T cell repertoires in COVID-19. The protocol was immunoSEQ multiplex PCR, while the TCRdb copy is restricted to in-frame clones and leaves out a portion. In the table there are 120,000 to 150,000 clones, around 86% of which are singletons. What was sequenced was peripheral blood. These receptors came from a man aged 45 to 65 who had recovered from COVID-19. Each CDR3 is given with its conserved first and last residue. Fields, in order: V gene, J gene, CDR3 protein.

>TRBV27|TRBJ1-2
CATIGQGRYTF
>TRBV7-2|TRBJ2-7
CASSLGGGDFYEQYF
>TRBV9|TRBJ2-7
CASSVRQGSEQYF
>TRBV18|TRBJ1-3
CASSLGQGGNTIYF
>TRBV7-9|TRBJ1-4
CASSPRRATNEKLFF
>TRBV15|TRBJ2-1
CATSNRDRGPPEQFF
>TRBV19|TRBJ2-1
CASSGVGDRKNEQFF
>TRBV6-2/TRBV6-3|TRBJ2-1
CASSSPLGSGGAYNEQFF
>TRBV4-3|TRBJ2-1
CASSQVQGPSSYNEQFF
>TRBV11-3|TRBJ2-3
CASSLGSGQKLLTDTQYF
>TRBV24-1|TRBJ2-3
CATSGAGGTDTQYF
>TRBV2|TRBJ1-4
CASIESGTGLRGNEKLFF
>TRBV7-9|TRBJ1-4
CASSLQGSNEKLFF
>TRBV3-1/TRBV3-2|TRBJ1-1
CASSQGGNEAFF
>TRBV7-9|TRBJ2-3
CASSSLADTQYF
>TRBV5-1|TRBJ2-3
CASSYPLTSLDTQYF
>TRBV6-5|TRBJ2-7
CASSSRPGVYEQYF
>TRBV27|TRBJ2-1
CASSTWKAGGLLAYNEQFF
>TRBV2|TRBJ2-2
CASSRGQGKTGELFF
>TRBV5-5|TRBJ2-3
CASSSRQGRASGGTDTQYF
>TRBV6-2/TRBV6-3|TRBJ1-1
CASSLSGTDFMNTEAFF
>TRBV6-5|TRBJ1-1
CASVDRGVMNTEAFF
>TRBV11-2|TRBJ2-1
CASSSRLAGNNEQFF
>TRBV7-2|TRBJ2-5
CASSFGSGETQYF
>TRBV2|TRBJ1-4
CASIERVMTEKLFF
>TRBV4-2|TRBJ2-7
CASSQAGTSDYEQYF
>TRBV18|TRBJ1-6
CASSPGQGFNSPLHF
>TRBV18|TRBJ2-1
CASSPLSGQGMNEQFF
>TRBV5-4|TRBJ2-2
CASSRQGATGELFF
>TRBV13|TRBJ2-7
CASSLGHSLSGGQRYEQYF
>TRBV29-1|TRBJ2-1
CSVKQGAWNEQFF
>TRBV6-5|TRBJ1-2
CASSPPGTGAIGYTF
>TRBV5-1|TRBJ2-7
CASSVGQGPWGQYF
>TRBV7-3|TRBJ2-3
CASSLLGGNPSTDTQYF
>TRBV30|TRBJ1-1
CACTGTGYTEAFF
>TRBV7-2|TRBJ1-4
CASSPGQGQYEKLFF
>TRBV4-2|TRBJ2-5
CASSQGGRKEETQYF
>TRBV7-9|TRBJ2-2
CASSRDYYTGELFF
>TRBV12-3/TRBV12-4|TRBJ1-4
CASSARGIEKLFF
>TRBV30|TRBJ2-7
CAWSGGLVTYEQYF
>TRBV6-1|TRBJ2-2
CASSEAVPANTGELFF
>TRBV27|TRBJ1-2
CASSSTGTVANYGYTF
>TRBV2|TRBJ1-6
CASSEWTGGSPLHF
>TRBV7-2|TRBJ1-5
CASSPGTEFSNQPQHF
>TRBV11-2|TRBJ2-1
CASSLVAENNEQFF
>TRBV30|TRBJ1-1
CAWGRENTEAFF
>TRBV11-2|TRBJ2-7
CASSLEGGRREQYF
>TRBV6-1|TRBJ2-5
CASSELGTGGLQETQYF
>TRBV2|TRBJ1-2
CASIGQRGYYGYTF
>TRBV4-3|TRBJ2-5
CASSQGSTDKTQYF
>TRBV7-6|TRBJ1-4
CASSLEGEAGEKLFF
>TRBV25-1|TRBJ1-3
CASSAAGLWGTIYF
>TRBV2|TRBJ1-2
CASSGDSPGYTF
>TRBV27|TRBJ1-2
CASSFGQGAGYTF
>TRBV6-5|TRBJ1-1
CASSTAGGSAEAFF
>TRBV7-3|TRBJ2-3
CASSLSGSTDTQYF
>TRBV30|TRBJ1-1
CAWSELGETEAFF